This T cell receptor (beta chain) was identified during a study of metastatic and nonmetastatic thyroid tumors. Study context: Repertoires from malignant and benign thyroid patients were compared across blood and tumor or nodule tissue.

In the original analysis: A classifier for distant metastasis in papillary thyroid cancer was constructed using CDR3 differences observed across clinicopathological groups. TCRdb re-called the PCR reads via MiXCR. The V and J calls and clone size come from TCRdb's table, not from the authors' own analysis. The sample lists 30,000 or so clones, roughly a fifth occurring once. Study findings and constraints: Malignant thyroid tumors reportedly exceeded benign nodules significantly in TCR beta diversity, with the difference appearing in blood and tumor.

Patients had received no treatment of any kind before thyroid surgery. CDR1 and CDR2 from the germline V gene are MNHEY and SVGEGT. V gave up 6 bases and J gave up 4 bases, with 19 bases separating them. The CDR3 has 15 amino acids. This clone was found many times. Antigen specificity is unknown. The chain joins TRBV6-2 or TRBV6-3 to TRBJ2-7; D remains unclear. The sequencing sample was made of blood. This TCR came from a female donor with papillary thyroid cancer or a benign thyroid nodule (not recorded which). Some clones in this sample may be carry-over from other donors' samples. The CDR3 sequence: CASSPQSTHLYEQYF. The CDR3 region has the DNA TGTGCCAGCAGCCCGCAGTCGACCCATCTTTACGAGCAGTACTTC.